These 31 T cell receptor beta chains came from one sample sequenced in a study of shared clonotypes between healthy human individuals. The protocol was immunoSEQ multiplex PCR, while the TCRdb copy is restricted to in-frame clones and leaves out a portion. The data contain millions of clones, 85% to 95% of them singletons. The sample consisted of naive CD4+ T cells sorted from blood. Subset of the sample: CD45RA+ positively selected. The source is a man between 18 and 29 years old in good health.

The CDR3 nucleotides read TGTGCCATCAGTGAGTCGGACAGGAGGAACACTGAAGCTTTCTTT. Protein sequence: CAISESDRRNTEAFF. V gene TRBV10-3 combines with J gene TRBJ1-1, with TRBD1 matching 7 bases. This CDR3 has 15 residues. V lost 0 bases, J lost 1 base, and 2 bases stayed unmatched. Germline CDR1 reads ENHRY; CDR2 reads SYGVKD.

CDR3 DNA: TGCGCCAGCAGCCAATCTGGGGCCAACGTCCTGACTTTC. Its protein is CASSQSGANVLTF. V gene TRBV4-1 combines with J gene TRBJ2-6; D is uncertain. With 2 bases removed from V and 1 base from J, the gap between germline ends came to 0 bases. The CDR3 spans 13 residues. CDR1 MGHRA and CDR2 YSYEKL come from the germline V gene.

The chain has TRBV18 and TRBJ1-2, with 8 nucleotides matching TRBD1. Germline CDR1 reads KGHSH; CDR2 reads LQKENI. The trim removed 0 bases at V and 4 bases at J, leaving 7 bases unmatched. This CDR3 is built from 16 residues. CDR3 residues: CASSPPSQDRGYGYTF. Here the CDR3 DNA reads TGTGCCAGCTCACCACCGAGTCAAGACAGGGGCTATGGCTACACCTTC.

The V gene is TRBV19, the J gene TRBJ1-1; D not resolved. The CDR3 spans 15 residues. Looked up from germline, CDR1 is LNHDA and CDR2 is SQIVND (reference sequence). Trimming took off 6 bases at V and 5 bases at J, with 19 bases between the two ends. The CDR3 region is CASSSGSVKGTEAFF. In DNA, the CDR3 is TGTGCCAGTAGCTCAGGCTCGGTGAAGGGAACTGAAGCTTTCTTT.

V gene TRBV28 combines with J gene TRBJ1-5; the D gene is possibly TRBD1 (5 bases). V lost 5 bases to trimming and J lost 4 bases, with 18 bases between them. From germline, CDR1 is MDHEN and CDR2 SYDVKM. The CDR3 consists of 16 residues. The CDR3 DNA reads as TGTGCCAGCAGTCCCCTCTTAGGGGATCGTAATCAGCCCCAGCATTTT. Its translation is CASSPLLGDRNQPQHF.

The rearrangement uses TRBV5-1 and TRBJ2-5; no clear D gene. V gave up 4 bases and J gave up 5 bases, with 15 bases separating them. The CDR3 loop spans 14 amino acids. Looked up from germline, CDR1 is SGHRS and CDR2 is YFSETQ. This CDR3 is CASSETGRIETQYF. The DNA of the CDR3 is TGCGCCAGCAGCGAGACTGGCAGGATCGAGACCCAGTACTTC.

The V call is TRBV7-6, the J call TRBJ2-5; possible D gene TRBD1, 5 bases. Germline V CDR1 and CDR2: SGHVS, FNYEAQ. CDR3 length: 15 amino acids. V shed 4 bases and J shed 2 bases, with 14 bases lying between them. CDR3 sequence: CASSYFLGQQETQYF. The CDR3 DNA is TGTGCCAGCAGCTATTTCTTGGGGCAGCAAGAGACCCAGTACTTC.

V usage is TRBV4-1 and J usage is TRBJ2-1; TRBD2 agrees at 11 bases. The CDR3 runs to 18 residues. V was pared by 2 bases and J by 8 bases, with 14 bases of the junction left unmatched. In germline, CDR1 is MGHRA, CDR2 YSYEKL. The CDR3 region has the DNA TGCGCCAGCAGCCAAACGTTACTAGGACTAGCGGGTCTACATGAGCAGTTCTTC. Protein product: CASSQTLLGLAGLHEQFF.

V is TRBV5-4 and J is TRBJ1-6; 8 nucleotides line up with TRBD1. The CDR3 contains 15 residues. Germline V CDR1 and CDR2: SGHNT, YYREEE (reference sequence). J lost 9 bases, V lost 3 bases, and 8 bases had no gene match. This chain's CDR3 is CASSWTGTGVSPLHF. CDR3 in DNA: TGTGCCAGCAGCTGGACCGGGACAGGCGTTTCACCCCTCCACTTT.

This sequence joins TRBV4-1 and TRBJ2-1, with 7 bases lining up with TRBD1. V dropped 0 bases and J dropped 4; count of bases not matched to a gene: 6. Germline CDR1 reads MGHRA; CDR2 reads YSYEKL. The CDR3 covers 16 residues. The CDR3 spells CASSQDDRAFYNEQFF. In nucleotides, the CDR3 is TGCGCCAGCAGCCAAGATGACAGGGCCTTTTACAATGAGCAGTTCTTC.

This chain uses TRBV6-5 with TRBJ2-5; D is undetermined. The germline V gene has CDR1 MNHEY and CDR2 SVGAGI. This CDR3 has 14 amino acids. V lost 6 bases and J 1 base, leaving 12 bases between the germline ends. For the CDR3, the DNA is TGTGCCAGCAGGCCTACAGCGAGCCAAGAGACCCAGTACTTC. It codes for CASRPTASQETQYF.

Written as DNA, the CDR3 is TGTGCCAGCAGCCCCCGTGAGGGAAATAATTCACCCCTCCACTTT. This translates into CASSPREGNNSPLHF. V and J are TRBV5-4 and TRBJ1-6; D is unresolved. The V end was cut by 4 bases, the J end by 5 bases, with 13 bases between. CDR1 SGHNT and CDR2 YYREEE come from the germline V gene (reference sequence). The CDR3 has 15 residues.

J is TRBJ2-1 and V is TRBV29-1; 10 nucleotides match TRBD2. The CDR3 extends over 18 amino acids. Germline V gene sequence: CDR1 SQVTM, CDR2 ANQGSEA. V lost 0 bases to trimming and J lost 3 bases; unmatched junction nucleotides: 11. Here the CDR3 reads CSVEEPLGLALGYNEQFF. DNA for the CDR3: TGCAGCGTTGAAGAACCCCTGGGACTAGCGTTGGGCTACAATGAGCAGTTCTTC.

The V gene is TRBV4-1, the J gene TRBJ1-2; 7 bases align to TRBD1. Germline V gene lookup returns CDR1 MGHRA and CDR2 YSYEKL. The CDR3 has 15 residues. V was pared by 4 bases and J by 1 base, with 6 bases of the junction left unmatched. CDR3 residues: CASSLPGTVNYGYTF. DNA of the CDR3: TGCGCCAGCAGCCTCCCCGGGACAGTTAACTATGGCTACACCTTC.

The chain joins TRBV6-1 to TRBJ2-5, with TRBD2 matching 7 bases. In germline, CDR1 is MNHNS, CDR2 SASEGT. This CDR3 region has 18 residues. J was trimmed by 0 bases and V by 2 bases; bases with no gene match: 12. Written as DNA, the CDR3 is TGTGCCAGCAGTGAAAGAGGGTTGCGGGGAGGGTACCAAGAGACCCAGTACTTC. This translates into CASSERGLRGGYQETQYF.

V usage is TRBV5-1 and J usage is TRBJ1-3, with D possibly being TRBD1 (5 bases). The V and J ends lost 7 bases and 7 bases respectively, with 15 bases between them. The CDR3 runs to 13 residues. Germline CDR1 is SGHRS and CDR2 is YFSETQ. In DNA form, the CDR3 reads TGCGCCAGCTCCACTACCGGGGGTAACACCATATATTTT. Its translation: CASSTTGGNTIYF.

Ten or more counts support this clone. Other DNA sequences in the same sample also yield this CDR3. V is TRBV6-1 and J is TRBJ2-7; D not certain. CDR1 and CDR2 from the germline V gene are MNHNS and SASEGT. The CDR3 is 11 residues long. Trimming shortened V by 3 bases and J by 3 bases, and 3 bases separated the two germline ends. DNA of the CDR3: TGTGCCAGCAGTGATCTCTACGAGCAGTACTTC. This sequence encodes CASSDLYEQYF.

V usage is TRBV5-1 and J usage is TRBJ2-3; 7 bases line up with TRBD2. The germline V gene has CDR1 SGHRS and CDR2 YFSETQ. This CDR3 spans 16 amino acids. With 0 bases clipped from V and 6 bases from J, the junction kept 10 bases outside the gene matches. The CDR3 reads CASSLAPAGSPDTQYF. The DNA for the CDR3 is TGCGCCAGCAGCTTGGCCCCAGCGGGGAGCCCTGATACGCAGTATTTT.

The chain couples TRBV6-1 to TRBJ1-6; 10 nucleotides line up with TRBD1. Germline assignment: CDR1 MNHNS and CDR2 SASEGT. V shed 3 bases and J 9 bases; nucleotides not matched to a gene: 5. The CDR3 totals 15 residues. The CDR3 is CASSDEGQGISPLHF. CDR3 sequence (DNA): TGTGCCAGCAGTGATGAGGGACAGGGGATTTCACCCCTCCACTTT.

The rearrangement uses TRBV9 and TRBJ1-3; TRBD1 aligns across 8 bases. The V gene's germline CDR1 is SGDLS and CDR2 YYNGEE. The J segment lost 4 bases and the V segment lost 0 bases, leaving 9 bases of the junction unmatched. The CDR3 contains 17 residues. Here the CDR3 reads CASSVESTGALGNTIYF. CDR3 in DNA: TGTGCCAGCAGCGTAGAATCGACAGGGGCGCTAGGAAACACCATATATTTT.

This chain joins TRBV9 and TRBJ2-1, with D hard to call. This CDR3 has 17 amino acids. Germline V gene lookup returns CDR1 SGDLS and CDR2 YYNGEE. Deletions cut 4 bases from V and 1 base from J, with 18 bases between. The CDR3: CASSSHPVGISYNEQFF. The CDR3 coding sequence is TGTGCCAGCAGCTCCCACCCCGTGGGGATATCCTACAATGAGCAGTTCTTC.

Of note for this clone: This sample also contains other DNA sequences that code for the same CDR3. This rearrangement joins TRBV9 to TRBJ1-3; 7 nucleotides match TRBD1. CDR1 is SGDLS and CDR2 is YYNGEE in the germline V gene. Losses at the gene ends were 0 bases for V and 0 bases for J; bases not matched to a gene: 3. CDR3 length equals 16 residues. The CDR3 protein is CASSVGTGSSGNTIYF. CDR3 coding DNA: TGTGCCAGCAGCGTAGGGACAGGATCCTCTGGAAACACCATATATTTT.

Remarks on this clone: Other DNA sequences within the sample encode an identical CDR3. The J gene is TRBJ2-5, the V gene TRBV10-1, with D perhaps matching TRBD1 (5 bases). This CDR3 has 13 amino acids. Trimming cost V 5 bases and J 1 base, with 8 bases left between them. Germline CDR1 WNHNN, CDR2 SYGVQD (reference sequence). The CDR3 bases are TGCGCCAGCAGTCGAGACAGCCAAGAGACCCAGTACTTC. This sequence encodes CASSRDSQETQYF.

The chain employs TRBV5-1 and TRBJ1-6, with unresolved D. Trimming left V 2 bases short and J 8 bases short, with 17 bases between. The V gene's germline CDR1 is SGHRS and CDR2 YFSETQ. The CDR3 contains 16 residues. Here the CDR3 DNA reads TGCGCCAGCAGCTTCCGGCAGACCGCTTCGGATTCACCCCTCCACTTT. It translates to CASSFRQTASDSPLHF.

The chain uses TRBV10-3 and TRBJ2-2; 8 nucleotides match TRBD2. The V gene end was trimmed by 8 bases and the J gene end by 1 base; junction bases not matched to a gene: 9. This CDR3 region has 16 residues. The germline V gene encodes CDR1 ENHRY and CDR2 SYGVKD. The CDR3 spells CAIGGGAGVNTGELFF. The CDR3 bases are TGTGCCATCGGGGGAGGAGCGGGAGTGAACACCGGGGAGCTGTTTTTT.

Regarding this clone: The same CDR3 also results from other DNA sequences found in this sample. This chain connects TRBV5-1 to TRBJ2-3; D is unresolved. The germline V gene has CDR1 SGHRS and CDR2 YFSETQ. The CDR3 covers 14 residues. V was trimmed by 3 bases and J by 0 bases, leaving 8 bases between them. This chain's CDR3 is CASSSGPSTDTQYF. Written as DNA, the CDR3 is TGCGCCAGCAGCTCCGGACCAAGCACAGATACGCAGTATTTT.

The CDR3 DNA follows: TGTGCCAGCTCACTGAGGGTCGACACTGAAGCTTTCTTT. Encoded protein: CASSLRVDTEAFF. The chain couples TRBV7-6 to TRBJ1-1; D ambiguous. Germline CDR1 reads SGHVS; CDR2 reads FNYEAQ. V lost 8 bases and J 3 bases, leaving 13 bases between the germline ends. This CDR3 contains 13 residues.

This rearrangement joins TRBV5-3 to TRBJ2-7; D is unclear. TRBV5-3 is an ORF, with its function uncertain. V dropped 4 bases and J dropped 3 bases, with 17 bases sitting between them. The CDR3 spans 15 residues. This chain's CDR3 is CARSPRPPARYEQYF. In DNA, the CDR3 is TGTGCCAGAAGCCCACGCCCACCCGCCCGCTACGAGCAGTACTTC.

V gene TRBV5-4 combines with J gene TRBJ2-3; D not certain. The CDR3 runs 13 residues. In germline, CDR1 is SGHNT, CDR2 YYREEE (reference sequence). V lost 4 bases and J lost 0, with 6 bases in between. CDR3 sequence: CASSTHSTDTQYF. The CDR3, as DNA: TGTGCCAGCAGCACACACAGCACAGATACGCAGTATTTT.

The chain is built from TRBV11-2 and TRBJ2-7, with D unresolved. Trimming removed 8 bases at V and 1 base at J, with 18 bases between. Germline loops: CDR1 SGHAT, CDR2 FQNNGV. The CDR3 has 15 amino acids. The CDR3 sequence is CASATLRAGSYEQYF. Here the CDR3 DNA reads TGTGCCAGCGCCACGTTACGGGCAGGTTCCTACGAGCAGTACTTC.

The rearrangement uses TRBV6-1 and TRBJ2-6; D uncertain. The germline V and J ends were trimmed by 0 bases and 7 bases, with 13 bases remaining between them. The length of the CDR3 is 16 residues. Germline CDR1 MNHNS, CDR2 SASEGT. The CDR3: CASSEAKGVGANVLTF. The CDR3 nucleotides are TGTGCCAGCAGTGAAGCTAAAGGTGTTGGCGCCAACGTCCTGACTTTC.